A single sample is the source of the 21 T cell receptor beta chains below, sequenced in a study of CD8+ T cells in alopecia areata. Extraction of RNA preceded its reverse transcription into cDNA, which served as the sequencing template. The protocol was immunoSEQ multiplex PCR, while the TCRdb copy is restricted to in-frame clones and leaves out a portion. The sample has under 70,000 clones; around 96% are singletons. This specimen consisted of CD8+ T cells sorted from blood, obtained at week 0. These receptors were obtained from a human donor with alopecia areata.

The chain joins TRBV7-8 to TRBJ1-2; a possible D gene is TRBD1 (6 bases). The CDR3 spans 15 residues. V lost 5 bases, J lost 5 bases, and 18 bases lay in between. Germline V gene lookup returns CDR1 SGHVS and CDR2 FQNEAQ. The CDR3: CASSPRGGGRYGYTF. CDR3 nucleotide sequence: TGTGCCAGCAGCCCCCGTGGGGGCGGGCGATATGGCTACACCTTC.

This clone was seen just once. The chain uses TRBV5-5 and TRBJ2-2; 11 positions agree with TRBD1. CDR1 is SGHKS and CDR2 is YYEKEE in the germline V gene (reference sequence). V lost 4 bases, J lost 3 bases, and 5 bases stayed unmatched. The CDR3 has 16 amino acids. The CDR3 DNA sequence: TGTGCCAGCAGCCGCGGACAGGGGGCGGACACCGGGGAGCTGTTTTTT. As protein: CASSRGQGADTGELFF.

The genes are TRBV29-1 and TRBJ1-1, with a weak D call TRBD1 (5 bases). The germline V gene encodes CDR1 SQVTM and CDR2 ANQGSEA. V shed 6 bases and J shed 1 base, with 12 bases lying between them. This CDR3 spans 13 amino acids. For the CDR3, the DNA is TGCAGCGTCCCGGGACCCCGGAACACTGAAGCTTTCTTT. Translating gives CSVPGPRNTEAFF.

The chain combines TRBV7-8 with TRBJ2-3, with TRBD2 matching 8 bases. The CDR3 loop spans 17 amino acids. With 3 bases clipped from V and 0 bases from J, the junction kept 8 bases outside the gene matches. Germline V CDR1 and CDR2: SGHVS, FQNEAQ. The CDR3 nucleotides read TGTGCCAGCAGCTTGCTTGGGCTAGCGGGCAGCACAGATACGCAGTATTTT. Translated: CASSLLGLAGSTDTQYF.

In its sample, this clone was seen once. The CDR3 sequence: CASSKAGEADTQYF. DNA of the CDR3: TGTGCCAGTAGTAAAGCGGGGGAGGCAGATACGCAGTATTTT. The V call is TRBV19, the J call TRBJ2-3, with 8 bases that match TRBD2. The V gene end was trimmed by 4 bases and the J gene end by 4 bases; junction bases not matched to a gene: 4. This CDR3 contains 14 residues. The V gene's germline CDR1 is LNHDA and CDR2 SQIVND (reference sequence).

The chain has TRBV6-5 and TRBJ2-3, with 11 positions matching TRBD2. This CDR3 is built from 16 residues. The ends lost 4 bases at V and 10 bases at J; junction bases unmatched: 13. Germline V gene lookup returns CDR1 MNHEY and CDR2 SVGAGI. For the CDR3, the DNA is TGTGCCAGCAGTTTAACTAGCGGGGGCGCCGACACGCCGCAGTATTTT. This gives the protein CASSLTSGGADTPQYF.

The V call is TRBV6-5, the J call TRBJ1-2; D remains unclear. Germline CDR1 and CDR2: MNHEY and SVGAGI. The CDR3 covers 13 residues. V gave up 0 bases and J gave up 8 bases, with 10 bases separating them. This CDR3 reads CASSYSEGEGYTF. The CDR3 nucleotides read TGTGCCAGCAGTTACTCAGAGGGTGAGGGCTACACCTTC.

This sequence joins TRBV4-3 and TRBJ1-1; D gene unclear. The germline V and J ends were trimmed by 4 bases and 1 base, with 16 bases remaining between them. Germline assignment: CDR1 LGHNA and CDR2 YSLEER. This CDR3 contains 16 residues. The CDR3 loop is CASSLLPNTGNTEAFF. As DNA, the CDR3 is TGCGCCAGCAGCCTTCTCCCTAACACGGGGAACACTGAAGCTTTCTTT.

This rearrangement joins TRBV5-4 to TRBJ1-6; the D is unclear. The germline V gene has CDR1 SGHNT and CDR2 YYREEE (reference sequence). The CDR3 runs to 16 residues. The V gene lost 4 bases and the J gene lost 5 bases, with 16 bases spanning the gap. The CDR3: CASSPRSRADNSPLHF. The CDR3 region has the DNA TGTGCCAGCAGCCCGCGTTCGAGGGCTGATAATTCACCCCTCCACTTT. Filled out from reference TRBV5-4 and TRBJ1-6, the complete variable domain reads ETGVTQSPTHLIKTRGQQVTLRCSSQSGHNTVSWYQQALGQGPQFIFQYYREEENGRGNFPPRFSGLQFPNYSSELNVNALELDDSALYLCASSPRSRADNSPLHFGNGTRLTVT.

V is TRBV4-2 and J is TRBJ2-2, with 7 positions matching TRBD2. Germline V lookup: CDR1 LGHNA, CDR2 YNFKEQ. The ends lost 0 bases at V and 4 bases at J; junction bases unmatched: 5. The CDR3 is made up of 16 amino acids. The CDR3 region is CASSQEGSGPTGELFF. CDR3 nucleotides: TGTGCCAGCAGCCAAGAGGGTAGCGGGCCCACCGGGGAGCTGTTTTTT.

The V and J genes are TRBV7-9 and TRBJ2-5, with 10 bases fitting TRBD2. Looked up from germline, CDR1 is SEHNR and CDR2 is FQNEAQ (reference sequence). This CDR3 is built from 13 residues. The V segment lost 9 bases and the J segment 4 bases; nucleotides outside the gene matches: 5. The CDR3 spells CASSGGRGETQYF. The CDR3 bases are TGTGCCAGTAGCGGGGGGAGAGGAGAGACCCAGTACTTC.

This clone was recorded only once. This same CDR3 is encoded by further DNA sequences in the sample. The chain joins TRBV9 to TRBJ2-7; D is ambiguous. The CDR3 has 15 residues. The V end was cut by 1 base, the J end by 0 bases, with 11 bases between. Per the germline V gene, CDR1 is SGDLS and CDR2 is YYNGEE. The CDR3 bases are TGTGCCAGCAGCGTATCGGGCAGCTACTCCTACGAGCAGTACTTC. Translation gives CASSVSGSYSYEQYF.

This clone appeared a single time. The chain is built from TRBV11-2 and TRBJ2-3, with a weak D call TRBD1 (6 bases). Trimming pared 0 bases from V and 1 base from J, leaving 14 bases between. The CDR3 has 17 residues. Germline CDR1 SGHAT, CDR2 FQNNGV. This CDR3 reads CASSLETGLSGTDTQYF. For the CDR3, the DNA is TGTGCCAGCAGCTTAGAAACAGGGCTAAGTGGCACAGATACGCAGTATTTT.

The chain links TRBV4-1 to TRBJ2-3; 12 bases map to TRBD2. Unmatched junction bases numbered 8, after V lost 3 bases and J lost 4 bases. This CDR3 has 17 amino acids. Germline V CDR1 and CDR2: MGHRA, YSYEKL. The CDR3 sequence: CASSQTPSGGAADTQYF. In DNA, the CDR3 is TGCGCCAGCAGCCAGACCCCTAGCGGGGGGGCAGCAGATACGCAGTATTTT.

The J gene is TRBJ1-1, the V gene TRBV29-1; no reliable D call. The CDR3 covers 10 residues. CDR1 is SQVTM and CDR2 is ANQGSEA in the germline V gene. Trimming pared 4 bases from V and 8 bases from J, leaving 8 bases between. The CDR3 protein is CSVAGGEAFF. For the CDR3, the DNA is TGCAGCGTTGCAGGTGGGGAAGCTTTCTTT.

The V and J genes are TRBV7-9 and TRBJ2-4; no clear D. CDR3 length: 16 residues. Trimming took off 1 base at V and 3 bases at J, with 13 bases between the two ends. The V gene's germline CDR1 is SEHNR and CDR2 FQNEAQ (reference sequence). CDR3 DNA: TGTGCCAGCAGCTTAGGTGGGGAATTGGACAAAAACATTCAGTACTTC. Amino acid sequence: CASSLGGELDKNIQYF.

This sequence joins TRBV7-6 and TRBJ2-7; D is possibly TRBD1 or TRBD2 (5 bases each). The CDR3 is 15 amino acids. Trimming took off 4 bases at V and 3 bases at J, with 16 bases between the two ends. Germline loops: CDR1 SGHVS, CDR2 FNYEAQ. CDR3 loop: CASSSQPGPHYEQYF. The CDR3 nucleotides read TGTGCCAGCAGCTCCCAGCCGGGACCCCACTACGAGCAGTACTTC.

This chain uses TRBV6-5 with TRBJ1-2; tentatively, D is TRBD1 (5 bases). The CDR3 sequence is 14 residues long. Trimming cost V 6 bases and J 4 bases, with 15 bases left between them. The germline gives CDR1 MNHEY, CDR2 SVGAGI. The CDR3 region has the DNA TGTGCCAGCAGCCTCTCGGGCAGGGCCTATGGCTACACCTTC. Translation: CASSLSGRAYGYTF.

This clone occurred once. The J gene is TRBJ2-5, the V gene TRBV10-3; D uncertain. Germline V gene sequence: CDR1 ENHRY, CDR2 SYGVKD. V dropped 2 bases and J dropped 1 base, with 8 bases sitting between them. The CDR3 is made up of 14 amino acids. The CDR3 region has the DNA TGTGCCATCAGTGAGATCAGTTCCCAAGAGACCCAGTACTTC. Residues: CAISEISSQETQYF.

The rearrangement uses TRBV9 and TRBJ2-3, with D possibly being TRBD1 (5 bases). CDR3 length: 15 amino acids. Germline V lookup: CDR1 SGDLS, CDR2 YYNGEE. V lost 4 bases to trimming and J lost 8 bases, with 20 bases between them. The CDR3 nucleotides are TGTGCCAGCAGCCCTGGGGCCTACGGATCGGGTACGCAGTATTTT. Its translation: CASSPGAYGSGTQYF.

The chain joins TRBV6-5 to TRBJ2-5; weak D call: TRBD2 (5 bases). The J call is doubtful: the DNA matches TRBJ2-7 better. Germline CDR1 MNHEY, CDR2 SVGAGI. The CDR3 covers 13 residues. CDR3 nucleotides: TGTGCCAGCAGTTACGCCGGGGACTACGAGCAGTACTTC. Its protein product is CASSYAGDYEQYF.